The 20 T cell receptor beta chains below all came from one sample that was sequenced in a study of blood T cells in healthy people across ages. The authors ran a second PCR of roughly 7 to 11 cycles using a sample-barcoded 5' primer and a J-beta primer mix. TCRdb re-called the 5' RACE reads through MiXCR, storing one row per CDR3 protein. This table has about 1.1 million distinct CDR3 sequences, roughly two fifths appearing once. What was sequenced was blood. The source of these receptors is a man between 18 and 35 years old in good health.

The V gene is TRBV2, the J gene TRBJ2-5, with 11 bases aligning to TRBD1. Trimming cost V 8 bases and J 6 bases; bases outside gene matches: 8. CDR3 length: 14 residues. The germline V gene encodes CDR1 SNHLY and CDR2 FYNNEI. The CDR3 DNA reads TGTGCCAGCGTTGGACAGGGGGCAGGGAAGACCCAGTACTTC. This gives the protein CASVGQGAGKTQYF.

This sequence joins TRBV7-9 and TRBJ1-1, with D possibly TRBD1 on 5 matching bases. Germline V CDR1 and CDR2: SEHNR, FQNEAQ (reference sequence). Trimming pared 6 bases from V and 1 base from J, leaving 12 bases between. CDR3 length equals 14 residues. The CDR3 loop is CASRLTDQNTEAFF. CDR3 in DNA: TGTGCCAGCAGGTTGACAGACCAGAACACTGAAGCTTTCTTT.

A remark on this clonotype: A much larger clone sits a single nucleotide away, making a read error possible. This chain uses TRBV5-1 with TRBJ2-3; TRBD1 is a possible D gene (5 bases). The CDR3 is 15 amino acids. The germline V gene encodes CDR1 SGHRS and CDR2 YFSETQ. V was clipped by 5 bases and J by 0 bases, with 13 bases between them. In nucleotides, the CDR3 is TGCGCCAGCAGGGAACAGGTTTTGAGCACAGATACGCAGTATTTT. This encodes CASREQVLSTDTQYF.

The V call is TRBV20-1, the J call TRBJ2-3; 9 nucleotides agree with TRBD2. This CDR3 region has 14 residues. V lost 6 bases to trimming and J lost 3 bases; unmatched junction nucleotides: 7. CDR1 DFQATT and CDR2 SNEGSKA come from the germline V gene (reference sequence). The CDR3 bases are TGCAGTGCCAAAATAGCGGGGGATACAGATACGCAGTATTTT. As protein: CSAKIAGDTDTQYF.

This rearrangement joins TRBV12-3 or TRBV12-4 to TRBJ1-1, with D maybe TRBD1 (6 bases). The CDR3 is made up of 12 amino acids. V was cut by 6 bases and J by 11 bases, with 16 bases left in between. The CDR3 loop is CASSLTGTRAFF. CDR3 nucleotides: TGTGCCAGCAGCTTGACCGGGACAAGGGCTTTCTTT.

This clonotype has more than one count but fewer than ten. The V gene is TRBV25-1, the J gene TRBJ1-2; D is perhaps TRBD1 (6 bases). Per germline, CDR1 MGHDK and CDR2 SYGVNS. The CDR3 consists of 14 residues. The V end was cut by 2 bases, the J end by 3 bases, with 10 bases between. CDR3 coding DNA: TGTGCCAGCAGTGAACCGGGGGCGTACTATGGCTACACCTTC. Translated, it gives CASSEPGAYYGYTF.

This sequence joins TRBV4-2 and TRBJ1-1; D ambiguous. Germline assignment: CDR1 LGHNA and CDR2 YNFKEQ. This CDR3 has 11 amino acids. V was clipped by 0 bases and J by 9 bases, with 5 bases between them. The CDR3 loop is CASSQDRKAFF. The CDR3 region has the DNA TGTGCCAGCAGCCAAGACCGAAAAGCTTTCTTT.

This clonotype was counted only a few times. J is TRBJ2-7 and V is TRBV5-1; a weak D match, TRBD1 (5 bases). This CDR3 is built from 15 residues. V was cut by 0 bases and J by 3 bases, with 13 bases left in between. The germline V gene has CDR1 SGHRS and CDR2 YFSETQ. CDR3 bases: TGCGCCAGCAGCTTGGGCGCAGGGAATAGCTACGAGCAGTACTTC. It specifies CASSLGAGNSYEQYF.

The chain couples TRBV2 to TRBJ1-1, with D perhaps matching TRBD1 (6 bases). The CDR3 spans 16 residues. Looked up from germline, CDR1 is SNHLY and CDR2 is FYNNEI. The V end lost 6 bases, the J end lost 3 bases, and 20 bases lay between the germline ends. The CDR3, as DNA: TGTGCCAGCAGCCCAGCGGGGGGCGGGGGGTACACTGAAGCTTTCTTT. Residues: CASSPAGGGGYTEAFF.

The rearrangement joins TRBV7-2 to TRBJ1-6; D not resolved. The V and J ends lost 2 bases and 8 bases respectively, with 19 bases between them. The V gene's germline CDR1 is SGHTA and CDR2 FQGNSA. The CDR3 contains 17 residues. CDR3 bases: TGTGCCAGCAGCTTACGGGCTAGGGTTGAGGGATATTCACCCCTCCACTTT. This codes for CASSLRARVEGYSPLHF.

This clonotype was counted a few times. CDR3 residues: CASSPRRSSYEQYF. The CDR3 nucleotides are TGTGCCAGCAGCCCACGAAGGAGCTCCTACGAGCAGTACTTC. This sequence joins TRBV9 and TRBJ2-7; D gene uncertain. This CDR3 is built from 14 residues. Trimming took 4 bases from V and 0 from J, leaving 11 bases between them. Germline V gene data show CDR1 as SGDLS and CDR2 as YYNGEE.

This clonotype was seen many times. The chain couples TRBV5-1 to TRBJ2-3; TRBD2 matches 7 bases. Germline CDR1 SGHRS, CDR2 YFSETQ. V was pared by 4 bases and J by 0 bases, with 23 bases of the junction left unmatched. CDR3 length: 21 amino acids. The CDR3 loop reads CASSPDVAGDLITPSTDTQYF. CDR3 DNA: TGCGCCAGCAGCCCGGACGTGGCGGGGGACCTTATTACTCCTAGCACAGATACGCAGTATTTT.

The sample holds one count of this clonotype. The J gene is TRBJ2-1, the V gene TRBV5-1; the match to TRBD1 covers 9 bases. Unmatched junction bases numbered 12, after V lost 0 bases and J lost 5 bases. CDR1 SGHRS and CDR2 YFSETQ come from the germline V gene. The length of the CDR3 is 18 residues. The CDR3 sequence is CASSLAFWGTGSHNEQFF. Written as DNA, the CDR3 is TGCGCCAGCAGCTTGGCTTTTTGGGGGACAGGGTCCCACAATGAGCAGTTCTTC. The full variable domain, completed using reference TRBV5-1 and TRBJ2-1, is KAGVTQTPRYLIKTRGQQVTLSCSPISGHRSVSWYQQTPGQGLQFLFEYFSETQRNKGNFPGRFSGRQFSNSRSEMNVSTLELGDSALYLCASSLAFWGTGSHNEQFFGPGTRLTVL.

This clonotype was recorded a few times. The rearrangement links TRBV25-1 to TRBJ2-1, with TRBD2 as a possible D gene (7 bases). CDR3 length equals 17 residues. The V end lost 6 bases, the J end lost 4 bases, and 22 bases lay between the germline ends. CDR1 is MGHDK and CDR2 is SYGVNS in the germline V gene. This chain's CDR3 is CASRGLRGGGNYNEQFF. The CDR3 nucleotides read TGTGCCAGCAGGGGGCTACGCGGCGGGGGCAATTACAATGAGCAGTTCTTC. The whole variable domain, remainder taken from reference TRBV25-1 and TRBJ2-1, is EADIYQTPRYLVIGTGKKITLECSQTMGHDKMYWYQQDPGMELHLIHYSYGVNSTEKGDLSSESTVSRIRTEHFPLTLESARPSHTSQYLCASRGLRGGGNYNEQFFGPGTRLTVL.

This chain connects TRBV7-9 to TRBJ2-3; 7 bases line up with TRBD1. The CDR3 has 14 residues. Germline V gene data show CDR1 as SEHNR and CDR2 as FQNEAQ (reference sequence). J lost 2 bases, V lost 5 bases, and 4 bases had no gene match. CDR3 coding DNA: TGTGCCAGCAGCAAAGGACAGGACACAGATACGCAGTATTTT. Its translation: CASSKGQDTDTQYF. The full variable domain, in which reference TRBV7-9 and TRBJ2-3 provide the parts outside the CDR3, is DTGVSQNPRHKITKRGQNVTFRCDPISEHNRLYWYRQTLGQGPEFLTYFQNEAQLEKSRLLSDRFSAERPKGSFSTLEIQRTEQGDSAMYLCASSKGQDTDTQYFGPGTRLTVL.

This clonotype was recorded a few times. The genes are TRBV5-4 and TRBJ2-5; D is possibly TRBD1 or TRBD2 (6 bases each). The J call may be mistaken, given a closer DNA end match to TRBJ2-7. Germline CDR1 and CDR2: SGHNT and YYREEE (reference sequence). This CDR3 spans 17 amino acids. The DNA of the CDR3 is TGTGCCAGCAGCGTTAATCAGGGGACTGAGGCTACCAACGAGCAGTACTTC. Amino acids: CASSVNQGTEATNEQYF.

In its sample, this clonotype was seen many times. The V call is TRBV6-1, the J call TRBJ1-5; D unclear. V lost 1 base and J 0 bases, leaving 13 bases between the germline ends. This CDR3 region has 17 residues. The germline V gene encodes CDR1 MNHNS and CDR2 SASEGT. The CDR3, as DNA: TGTGCCAGCAGTGAAGAAATCGAGAGCTATAGCAATCAGCCCCAGCATTTT. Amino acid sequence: CASSEEIESYSNQPQHF.

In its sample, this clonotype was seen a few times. CDR3 amino acids: CSARGRSLAKNIQYF. The CDR3 DNA reads TGCAGTGCCAGGGGCCGGTCTCTAGCCAAAAACATTCAGTACTTC. The chain carries TRBV20-1 and TRBJ2-4; TRBD1 is a possible D gene (6 bases). Germline V gene sequence: CDR1 DFQATT, CDR2 SNEGSKA (reference sequence). This CDR3 spans 15 amino acids. V was pared by 6 bases and J by 0 bases, with 15 bases between.

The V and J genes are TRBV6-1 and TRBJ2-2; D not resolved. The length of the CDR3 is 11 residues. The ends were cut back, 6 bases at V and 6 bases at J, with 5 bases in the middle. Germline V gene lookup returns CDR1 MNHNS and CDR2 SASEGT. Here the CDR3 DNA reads TGTGCCAGCAGGGTAGCCGGGGAGCTGTTTTTT. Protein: CASRVAGELFF.

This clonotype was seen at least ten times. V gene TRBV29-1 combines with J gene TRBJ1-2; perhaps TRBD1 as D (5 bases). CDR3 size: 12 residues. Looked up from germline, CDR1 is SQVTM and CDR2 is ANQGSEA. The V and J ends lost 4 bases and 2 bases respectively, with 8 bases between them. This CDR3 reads CSVVWGNYGYTF. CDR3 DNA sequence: TGCAGCGTTGTCTGGGGCAACTATGGCTACACCTTC. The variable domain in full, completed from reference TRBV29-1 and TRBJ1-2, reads SAVISQKPSRDICQRGTSLTIQCQVDSQVTMMFWYRQQPGQSLTLIATANQGSEATYESGFVIDKFPISRPNLTFSTLTVSNMSPEDSSIYLCSVVWGNYGYTFGSGTRLTVV.